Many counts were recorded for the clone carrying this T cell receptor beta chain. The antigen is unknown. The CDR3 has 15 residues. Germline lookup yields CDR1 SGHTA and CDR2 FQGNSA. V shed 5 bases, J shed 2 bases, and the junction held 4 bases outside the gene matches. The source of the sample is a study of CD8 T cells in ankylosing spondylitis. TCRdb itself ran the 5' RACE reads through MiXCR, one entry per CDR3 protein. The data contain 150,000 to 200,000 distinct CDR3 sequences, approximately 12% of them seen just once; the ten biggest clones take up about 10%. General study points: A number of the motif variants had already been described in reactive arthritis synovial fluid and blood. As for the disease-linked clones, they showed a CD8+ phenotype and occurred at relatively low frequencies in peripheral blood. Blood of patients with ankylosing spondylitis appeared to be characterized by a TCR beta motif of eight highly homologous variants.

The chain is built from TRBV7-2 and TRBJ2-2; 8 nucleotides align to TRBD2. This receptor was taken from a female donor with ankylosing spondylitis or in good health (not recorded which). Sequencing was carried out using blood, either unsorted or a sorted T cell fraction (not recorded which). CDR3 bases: TGTGCCAGCAGCCTGGTAGCGGGAAACACCGGGGAGCTGTTTTTT. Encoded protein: CASSLVAGNTGELFF. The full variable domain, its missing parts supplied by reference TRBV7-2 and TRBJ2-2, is GAGVSQSPSNKVTEKGKDVELRCDPISGHTALYWYRQSLGQGLEFLIYFQGNSAPDKSGLPSDRFSAERTGGSVSTLTIQRTQQEDSAVYLCASSLVAGNTGELFFGEGSRLTVL.